The 10 T cell receptor beta chains listed next were all sequenced from one sample in a study of cytomegalovirus exposure and HLA in healthy donors. PCR involved 60 Vbeta and 13 Jbeta primers. Some clones are missing from TCRdb's copy, which holds only in-frame ones; the method was immunoSEQ multiplex PCR. The table shows 200,000 to 250,000 clones, with approximately 81% occurring only once. The specimen was PBMCs. The receptors derive from a human donor in good health.

The V gene is TRBV9, the J gene TRBJ2-3; 9 nucleotides align to TRBD1. Germline-derived CDR1 and CDR2 are SGDLS and YYNGEE. This CDR3 has 14 amino acids. V shed 4 bases, J shed 4 bases, and the junction held 4 bases outside the gene matches. DNA for the CDR3: TGTGCCAGCAGCAACACAGGGGGCGCAGATACGCAGTATTTT. Amino acid sequence: CASSNTGGADTQYF.

The rearrangement uses TRBV4-1 and TRBJ2-7; TRBD2 aligns across 12 bases. With 1 base clipped from V and 3 bases from J, the junction kept 7 bases outside the gene matches. This CDR3 region has 17 residues. Germline CDR1 is MGHRA and CDR2 is YSYEKL. This CDR3 reads CASSQVLLLAGGYEQYF. The CDR3 region has the DNA TGCGCCAGCAGCCAAGTTTTGTTACTAGCGGGGGGCTACGAGCAGTACTTC.

The chain has TRBV9 and TRBJ2-7; TRBD2 aligns across 9 bases. The CDR3 runs 15 residues. Germline CDR1 and CDR2: SGDLS and YYNGEE. Trimming at V came to 0 bases and at J to 5 bases, leaving 6 bases not matched to a gene. CDR3 in DNA: TGTGCCAGCAGCGTAGCTGCGCGGGAGGGCCACGAGCAGTACTTC. This translates into CASSVAAREGHEQYF.

The chain carries TRBV7-8 and TRBJ2-7; 11 nucleotides align to TRBD1. CDR1 is SGHVS, CDR2 FQNEAQ, per germline. J lost 0 bases, V lost 3 bases, and 7 bases had no gene match. The length of the CDR3 is 17 residues. The CDR3 sequence is CASSLGQGGIISYEQYF. CDR3 nucleotide sequence: TGTGCCAGCAGCTTGGGACAGGGGGGGATCATCTCCTACGAGCAGTACTTC.

The chain combines TRBV6-6 with TRBJ2-3; 7 bases match TRBD1. Unmatched junction bases numbered 7, after V lost 7 bases and J lost 3 bases. The germline V gene encodes CDR1 MNHNY and CDR2 SVGAGI (reference sequence). CDR3 length: 14 residues. This CDR3 is CASTHRGITDTQYF. Here the CDR3 DNA reads TGTGCCAGCACCCACAGGGGAATAACAGATACGCAGTATTTT.

The chain links TRBV23-1 to TRBJ1-1; 7 bases are a match to TRBD1. TRBV23-1 is classed as an ORF, of uncertain function. The CDR3 loop spans 16 amino acids. J gave up 0 bases and V 7 bases, and 11 bases lay outside the gene matches. The CDR3 is CASTKEGAKMNTEAFF. CDR3 coding DNA: TGCGCCAGCACTAAGGAGGGGGCGAAAATGAACACTGAAGCTTTCTTT.

The genes are TRBV7-2 and TRBJ2-1; D remains ambiguous. The ends were cut back, 3 bases at V and 8 bases at J, with 8 bases in the middle. CDR3 length: 12 amino acids. Looked up from germline, CDR1 is SGHTA and CDR2 is FQGNSA. CDR3 sequence: CASSFFIDEQFF. As DNA, the CDR3 is TGTGCCAGCAGCTTTTTTATCGATGAGCAGTTCTTC. Combining the CDR3 with reference TRBV7-2 and TRBJ2-1 gives the whole variable domain GAGVSQSPSNKVTEKGKDVELRCDPISGHTALYWYRQSLGQGLEFLIYFQGNSAPDKSGLPSDRFSAERTGGSVSTLTIQRTQQEDSAVYLCASSFFIDEQFFGPGTRLTVL.

The genes are TRBV5-1 and TRBJ2-1, with 10 bases aligning to TRBD2. The CDR3 has 16 amino acids. Per germline, CDR1 SGHRS and CDR2 YFSETQ. Unmatched junction bases numbered 13, after V lost 7 bases and J lost 6 bases. CDR3 in amino acids: CASSAGASGSPNEQFF. The CDR3 coding sequence is TGCGCCAGCTCCGCCGGGGCTAGCGGGAGCCCCAATGAGCAGTTCTTC.

The chain's CDR3 is CSVERQAQETQYF. CDR3 nucleotides: TGCAGCGTTGAGCGACAGGCGCAAGAGACCCAGTACTTC. The genes are TRBV29-1 and TRBJ2-5, with D maybe TRBD1 (6 bases). The CDR3 has 13 residues. Germline-derived CDR1 and CDR2 are SQVTM and ANQGSEA. V was cut by 3 bases and J by 2 bases, with 10 bases left in between.

The chain employs TRBV7-9 and TRBJ1-4; 11 bases are a match to TRBD1. With V trimmed by 5 bases and J by 7 bases, 6 bases remained unmatched. This CDR3 region has 15 residues. The germline CDR1 and CDR2 sequences are SEHNR and FQNEAQ (reference sequence). The CDR3 DNA reads TGTGCCAGCAGCCCCGGGGGGACAGGGGGTGAAAAACTGTTTTTT. It specifies CASSPGGTGGEKLFF.